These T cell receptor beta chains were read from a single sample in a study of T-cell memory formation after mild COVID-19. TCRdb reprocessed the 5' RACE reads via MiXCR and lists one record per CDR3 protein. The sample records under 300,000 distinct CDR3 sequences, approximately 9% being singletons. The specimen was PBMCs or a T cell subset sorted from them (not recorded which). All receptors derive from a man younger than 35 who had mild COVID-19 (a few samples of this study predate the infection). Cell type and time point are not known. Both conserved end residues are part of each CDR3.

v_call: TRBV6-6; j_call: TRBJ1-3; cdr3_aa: CASSAPGQGGGNTIYF
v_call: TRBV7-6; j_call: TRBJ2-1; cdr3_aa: CASSLAGITYNEQFF
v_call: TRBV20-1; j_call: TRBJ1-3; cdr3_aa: CSARDVDGNEDTIYF
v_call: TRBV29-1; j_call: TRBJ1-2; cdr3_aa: CSVGDGNYGYTF
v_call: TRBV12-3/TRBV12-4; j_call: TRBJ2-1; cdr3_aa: CASSHRLAGGYNEQFF
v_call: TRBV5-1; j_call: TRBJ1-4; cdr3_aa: CASSLGGAATNEKLFF
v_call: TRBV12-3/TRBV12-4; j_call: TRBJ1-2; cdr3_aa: CASSSRDPNYGYTF
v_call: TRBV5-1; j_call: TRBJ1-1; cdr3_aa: CASSLGGARRTTEAFF
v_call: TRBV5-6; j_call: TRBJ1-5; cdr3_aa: CASSTRQSNQPQHF
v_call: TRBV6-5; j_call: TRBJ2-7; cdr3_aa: CASSLDRDRAYEQYF
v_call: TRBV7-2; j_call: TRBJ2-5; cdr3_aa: CASSLAYRVVETQYF
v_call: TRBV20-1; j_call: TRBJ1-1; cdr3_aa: CSARALDAEAFF
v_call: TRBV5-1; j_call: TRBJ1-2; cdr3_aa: CASSLGQGYYGYTF
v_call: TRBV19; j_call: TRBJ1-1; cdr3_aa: CASSNGKNTEAFF
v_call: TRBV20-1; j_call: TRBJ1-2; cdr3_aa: CSARGGTGTNYGYTF
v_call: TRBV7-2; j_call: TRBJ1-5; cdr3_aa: CASSNVAGYQPQHF
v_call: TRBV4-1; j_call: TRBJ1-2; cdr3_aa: CASSHDNYGYTF
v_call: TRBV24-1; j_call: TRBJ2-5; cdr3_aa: CATSDRRTGEETQYF
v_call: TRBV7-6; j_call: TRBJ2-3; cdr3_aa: CASSLGAQTSDTQYF
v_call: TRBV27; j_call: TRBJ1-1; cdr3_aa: CASSGGLGQGVTEAFF
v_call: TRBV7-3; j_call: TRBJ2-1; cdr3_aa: CASSFGLAGVVEQFF
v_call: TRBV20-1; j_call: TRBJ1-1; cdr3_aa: CSASPDRDTEAFF